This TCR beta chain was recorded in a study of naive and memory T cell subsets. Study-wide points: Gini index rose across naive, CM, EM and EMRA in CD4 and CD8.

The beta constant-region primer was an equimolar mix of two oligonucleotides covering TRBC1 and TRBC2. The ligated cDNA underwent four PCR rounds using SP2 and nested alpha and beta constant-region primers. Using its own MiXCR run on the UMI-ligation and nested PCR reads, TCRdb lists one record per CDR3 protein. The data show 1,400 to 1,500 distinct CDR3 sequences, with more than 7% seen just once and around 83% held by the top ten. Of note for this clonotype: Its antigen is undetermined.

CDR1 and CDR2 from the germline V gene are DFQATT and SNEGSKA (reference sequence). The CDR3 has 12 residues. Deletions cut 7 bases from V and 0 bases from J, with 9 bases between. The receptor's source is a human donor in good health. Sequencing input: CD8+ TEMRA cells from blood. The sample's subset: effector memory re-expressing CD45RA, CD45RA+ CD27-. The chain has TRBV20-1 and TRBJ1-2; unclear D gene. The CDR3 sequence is CSGTVANYGYTF. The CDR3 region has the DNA TGCAGTGGGACGGTGGCTAACTATGGCTACACCTTC.